This TCR beta chain was found in a study of blood T cells in healthy people across ages. The CDR3 runs 12 residues. The V gene lost 4 bases and the J gene lost 4 bases, with 4 bases spanning the gap. CDR1 MGHRA and CDR2 YSYEKL come from the germline V gene. Sample-barcoded 5' priming and a J-beta primer mix drove a second PCR of 7 to 11 cycles. MiXCR, applied by TCRdb to the 5' RACE reads, yields one record per CDR3 protein. This sample carries around 1,000,000 distinct CDR3 sequences, approximately 25% of them seen once, and the ten largest clones take about 0.72%. Study conclusions and caveats: Among T cells, TCR beta diversity per million cells dropped roughly linearly as age rose.

Comments on this clonotype: Its antigen is as yet unknown.

The data also belong to a second study, concerning T cells of mothers and their children.

The rearrangement uses TRBV4-1 and TRBJ1-4; no clear D gene. The TCR originated in a girl between 2 and 10 years old in good health. Sequences were obtained from blood. The CDR3 DNA follows: TGCGCCAGCAGCCCTTTTAATGAAAAACTGTTTTTT. This translates into CASSPFNEKLFF.